The subject of this entry is one T cell receptor (beta chain). Its antigen is as yet unknown. Germline CDR1 reads MNHEY; CDR2 reads SVGAGI. This CDR3 is built from 15 residues. V was shortened by 0 bases and J by 3 bases, with 12 bases between the two germline ends. The data were obtained in a study of graft-versus-host responses after intestinal transplantation. In the study overall: Recipients were all induced with anti-thymocyte globulin, then given tacrolimus and steroids for two to three years.

Clones were sequenced by immunoSEQ multiplex PCR, and TCRdb holds only the in-frame ones, with some missing. The sample carries about 100,000 clones, approximately 84% recorded once. Notes on the study in general: GvH clonotypes were identified within recipient marrow, with a subset emerging first in ileum or blood.

This TCR derives from a human donor who was the organ donor for an intestinal transplant. This specimen was unstimulated CD4+ T cells sorted from spleen or lymph node cells, taken before transplant. This chain connects TRBV6-5 to TRBJ2-7; tentatively, D is TRBD1 (5 bases). The CDR3 region is CASSYSQGRNYEQYF. CDR3 sequence (DNA): TGTGCCAGCAGTTACTCCCAGGGAAGGAACTACGAGCAGTACTTC.